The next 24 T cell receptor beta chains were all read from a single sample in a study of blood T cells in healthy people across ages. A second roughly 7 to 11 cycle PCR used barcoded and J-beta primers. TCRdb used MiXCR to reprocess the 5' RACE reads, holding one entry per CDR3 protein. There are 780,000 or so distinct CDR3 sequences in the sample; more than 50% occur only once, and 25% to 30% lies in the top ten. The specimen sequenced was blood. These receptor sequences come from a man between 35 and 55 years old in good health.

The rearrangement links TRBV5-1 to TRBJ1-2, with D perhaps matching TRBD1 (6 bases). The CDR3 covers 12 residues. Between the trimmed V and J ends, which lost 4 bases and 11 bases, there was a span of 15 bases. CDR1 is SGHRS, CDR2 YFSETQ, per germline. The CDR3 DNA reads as TGCGCCAGCAGCGCCCGGGACACCGTGTACACCTTC. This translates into CASSARDTVYTF.

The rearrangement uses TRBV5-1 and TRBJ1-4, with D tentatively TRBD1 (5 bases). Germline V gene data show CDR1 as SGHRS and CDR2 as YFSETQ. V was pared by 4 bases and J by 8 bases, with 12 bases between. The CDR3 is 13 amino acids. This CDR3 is CASSPGTDEKLFF. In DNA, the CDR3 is TGCGCCAGCAGCCCCGGGACGGACGAAAAACTGTTTTTT.

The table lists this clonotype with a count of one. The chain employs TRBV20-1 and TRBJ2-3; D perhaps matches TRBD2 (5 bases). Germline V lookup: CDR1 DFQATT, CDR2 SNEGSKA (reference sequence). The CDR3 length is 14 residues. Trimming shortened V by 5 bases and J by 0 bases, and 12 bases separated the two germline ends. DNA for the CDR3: TGCAGTGCTGATCTAGCAGCTAGCACAGATACGCAGTATTTT. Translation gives CSADLAASTDTQYF.

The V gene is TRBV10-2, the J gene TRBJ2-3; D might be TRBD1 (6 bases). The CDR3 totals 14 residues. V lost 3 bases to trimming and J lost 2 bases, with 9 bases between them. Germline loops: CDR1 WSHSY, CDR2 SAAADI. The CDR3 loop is CASSDTGTTDTQYF. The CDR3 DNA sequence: TGCGCCAGCAGTGATACAGGGACCACAGATACGCAGTATTTT.

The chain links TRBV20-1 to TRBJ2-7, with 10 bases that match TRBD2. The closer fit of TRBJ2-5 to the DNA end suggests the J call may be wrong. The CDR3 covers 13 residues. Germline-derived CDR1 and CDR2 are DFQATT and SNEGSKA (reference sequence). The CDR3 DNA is TGCAGTGCTAGGTCGAGCGGGAGGGCGACCCAGTACTTC. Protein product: CSARSSGRATQYF.

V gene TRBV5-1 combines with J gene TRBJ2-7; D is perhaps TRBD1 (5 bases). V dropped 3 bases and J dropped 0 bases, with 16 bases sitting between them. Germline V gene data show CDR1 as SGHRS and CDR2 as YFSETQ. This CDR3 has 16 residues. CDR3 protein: CASSYLQQGPSYEQYF. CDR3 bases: TGCGCCAGCAGCTACCTCCAGCAGGGTCCCTCCTACGAGCAGTACTTC.

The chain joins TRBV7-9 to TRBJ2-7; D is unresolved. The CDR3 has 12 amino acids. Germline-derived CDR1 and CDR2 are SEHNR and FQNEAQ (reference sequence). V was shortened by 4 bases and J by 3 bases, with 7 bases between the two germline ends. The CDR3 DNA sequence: TGTGCCAGCAGCTCCGGCATCTACGAGCAGTACTTC. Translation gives CASSSGIYEQYF.

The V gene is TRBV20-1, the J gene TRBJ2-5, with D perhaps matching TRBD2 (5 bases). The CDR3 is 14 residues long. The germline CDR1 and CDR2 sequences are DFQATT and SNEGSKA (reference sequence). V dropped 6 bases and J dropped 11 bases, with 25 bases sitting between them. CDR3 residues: CSASKRDYGVEQYF. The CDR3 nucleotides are TGCAGTGCGAGCAAACGGGATTACGGGGTGGAGCAGTACTTC.

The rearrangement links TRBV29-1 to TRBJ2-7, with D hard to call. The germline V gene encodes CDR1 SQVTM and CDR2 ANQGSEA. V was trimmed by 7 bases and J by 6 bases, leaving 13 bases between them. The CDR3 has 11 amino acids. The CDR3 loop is CSGRRSGEQYF. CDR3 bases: TGCAGCGGCCGCAGGTCTGGCGAGCAGTACTTC.

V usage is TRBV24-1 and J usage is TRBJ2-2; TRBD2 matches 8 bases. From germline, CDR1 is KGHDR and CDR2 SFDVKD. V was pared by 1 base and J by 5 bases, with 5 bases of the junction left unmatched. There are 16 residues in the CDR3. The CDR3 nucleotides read TGTGCCACCAGTGATTTACGGGGGGGCGTAACCGGGGAGCTGTTTTTT. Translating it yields CATSDLRGGVTGELFF.

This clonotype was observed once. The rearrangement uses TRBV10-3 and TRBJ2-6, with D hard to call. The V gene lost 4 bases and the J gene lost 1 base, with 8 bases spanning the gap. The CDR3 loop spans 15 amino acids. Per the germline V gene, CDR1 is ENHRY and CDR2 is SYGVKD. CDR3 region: CAISASGSGANVLTF. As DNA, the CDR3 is TGTGCCATCAGTGCCTCCGGGTCTGGGGCCAACGTCCTGACTTTC.

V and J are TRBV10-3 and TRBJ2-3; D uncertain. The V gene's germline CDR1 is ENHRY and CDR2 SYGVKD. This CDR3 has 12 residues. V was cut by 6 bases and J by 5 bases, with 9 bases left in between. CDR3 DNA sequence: TGTGCCATCAGGGGGATGGAAGATACGCAGTATTTT. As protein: CAIRGMEDTQYF.

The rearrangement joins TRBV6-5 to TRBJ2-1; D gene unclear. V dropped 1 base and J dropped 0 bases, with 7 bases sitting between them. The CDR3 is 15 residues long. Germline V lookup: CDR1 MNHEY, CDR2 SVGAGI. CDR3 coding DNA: TGTGCCAGCAGTTACTACACCGACTCCTACAATGAGCAGTTCTTC. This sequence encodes CASSYYTDSYNEQFF.

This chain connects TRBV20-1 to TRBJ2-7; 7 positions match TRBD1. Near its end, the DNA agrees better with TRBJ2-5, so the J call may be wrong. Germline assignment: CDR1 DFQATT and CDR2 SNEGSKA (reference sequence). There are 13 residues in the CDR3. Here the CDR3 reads CSVRDSRQETQYF. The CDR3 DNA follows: TGCAGTGTTCGGGACAGCCGCCAGGAGACCCAGTACTTC.

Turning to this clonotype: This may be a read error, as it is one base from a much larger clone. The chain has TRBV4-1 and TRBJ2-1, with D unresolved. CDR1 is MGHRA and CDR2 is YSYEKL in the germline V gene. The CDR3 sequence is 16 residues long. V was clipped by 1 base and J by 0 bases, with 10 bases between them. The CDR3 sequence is CASSQVDLISYNEQFF. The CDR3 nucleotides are TGCGCCAGCAGCCAAGTTGACCTAATCTCCTACAATGAGCAGTTCTTC.

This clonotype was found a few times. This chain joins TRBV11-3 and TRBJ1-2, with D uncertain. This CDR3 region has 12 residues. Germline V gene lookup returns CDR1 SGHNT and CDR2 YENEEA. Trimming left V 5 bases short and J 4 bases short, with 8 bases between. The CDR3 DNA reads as TGTGCCAGCAGCGGAGGACTCTATGGCTACACCTTC. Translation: CASSGGLYGYTF. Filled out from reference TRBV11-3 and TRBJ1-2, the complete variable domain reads EAGVVQSPRYKIIEKKQPVAFWCNPISGHNTLYWYLQNLGQGPELLIRYENEEAVDDSQLPKDRFSAERLKGVDSTLKIQPAELGDSAVYLCASSGGLYGYTFGSGTRLTVV.

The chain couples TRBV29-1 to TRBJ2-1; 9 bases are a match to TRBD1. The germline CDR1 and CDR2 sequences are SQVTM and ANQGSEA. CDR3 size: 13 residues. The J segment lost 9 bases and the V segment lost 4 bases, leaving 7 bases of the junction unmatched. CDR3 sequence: CSVVRTGDSEQFF. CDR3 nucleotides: TGCAGCGTTGTCAGGACAGGGGATTCTGAGCAGTTCTTC.

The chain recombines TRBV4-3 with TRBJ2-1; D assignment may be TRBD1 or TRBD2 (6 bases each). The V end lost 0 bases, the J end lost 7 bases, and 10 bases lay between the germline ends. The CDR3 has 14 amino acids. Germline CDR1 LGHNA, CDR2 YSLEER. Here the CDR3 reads CASSQDTGRNEQFF. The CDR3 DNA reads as TGCGCCAGCAGCCAAGATACAGGGAGGAATGAGCAGTTCTTC.

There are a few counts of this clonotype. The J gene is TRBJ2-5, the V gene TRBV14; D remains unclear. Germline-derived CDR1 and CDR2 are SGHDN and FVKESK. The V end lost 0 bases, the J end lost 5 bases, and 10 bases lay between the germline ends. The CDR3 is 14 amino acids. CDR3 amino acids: CASSQDMGSETQYF. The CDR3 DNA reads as TGTGCCAGCAGCCAAGATATGGGGTCGGAGACCCAGTACTTC.

The CDR3 reads CASSSAGTQDTQYF. The CDR3 DNA is TGTGCCAGCAGCTCCGCCGGGACCCAAGATACGCAGTATTTT. The J gene is TRBJ2-3, the V gene TRBV2; D possibly matches TRBD1 or TRBD2 (5 bases each). Trimming removed 6 bases from V and 5 bases from J, with 15 bases in between. This CDR3 contains 14 residues. CDR1 is SNHLY and CDR2 is FYNNEI in the germline V gene.

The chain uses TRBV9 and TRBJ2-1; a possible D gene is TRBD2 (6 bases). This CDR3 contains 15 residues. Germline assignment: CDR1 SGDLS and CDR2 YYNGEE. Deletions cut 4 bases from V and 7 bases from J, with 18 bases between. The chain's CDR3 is CASSPLGGMRNEQFF. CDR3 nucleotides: TGTGCCAGCAGCCCACTCGGGGGAATGAGGAATGAGCAGTTCTTC.

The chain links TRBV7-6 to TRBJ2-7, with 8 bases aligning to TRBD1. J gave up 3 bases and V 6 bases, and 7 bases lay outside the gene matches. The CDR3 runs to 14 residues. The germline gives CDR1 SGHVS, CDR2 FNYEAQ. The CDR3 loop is CASSPRTGNYEQYF. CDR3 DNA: TGTGCCAGCAGTCCCCGGACAGGGAACTACGAGCAGTACTTC.

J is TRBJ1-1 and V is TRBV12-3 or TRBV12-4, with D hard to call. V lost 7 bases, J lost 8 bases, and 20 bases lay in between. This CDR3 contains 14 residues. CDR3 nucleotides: TGTGCCAGCACCAACCGGGTCGTAATAAGAGAAGCTTTCTTT. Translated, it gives CASTNRVVIREAFF.

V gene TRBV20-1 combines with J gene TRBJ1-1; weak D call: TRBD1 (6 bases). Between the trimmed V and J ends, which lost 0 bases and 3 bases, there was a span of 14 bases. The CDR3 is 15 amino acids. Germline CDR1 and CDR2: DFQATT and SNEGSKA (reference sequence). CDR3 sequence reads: CSAREQTRGDTEAFF. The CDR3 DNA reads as TGCAGTGCTAGAGAGCAGACAAGGGGGGACACTGAAGCTTTCTTT.